This T cell receptor beta chain was found in a study of radiation and T cells in renal cell carcinoma. About the research overall: Nephrectomy followed 15 Gy stereotactic body radiation by 4 weeks. Points from the study as a whole: In blood, top tumor clones expanded by 2 weeks, shrinking by 4. Without pretreatment biopsies, baseline tumor clonotype presence was undetermined.

Produced via immunoSEQ multiplex PCR; TCRdb's table is partial and in-frame only. The sample carries some 150,000 clones, 70% to 90% recorded once. Regarding this clone: What it binds is not known.

This CDR3 is built from 16 residues. CDR1 and CDR2 from the germline V gene are MDHEN and SYDVKM. The V and J ends lost 6 bases and 2 bases, in that order; junction bases with no gene match: 7. Described time point: baseline pretreatment blood. Described treatment: 15 Gy SBRT to primary tumor, nephrectomy 4 weeks later. Radiation-treated patients gave blood at baseline, week 2 and week 4. The chain carries TRBV28 and TRBJ2-7; 13 bases align to TRBD2. This sample comprised blood, obtained from a patient whose treatment included radiotherapy and nephrectomy. This TCR derives from a woman in her 50s with renal cell carcinoma. The CDR3 DNA is TGTGCCAGCAGACCAAGGACTAGCGGGAGCCCCTACGAGCAGTACTTC. Its translation is CASRPRTSGSPYEQYF.